These T cell receptor beta chains were read from a single sample in a study of CD8 T cells in Susac syndrome. TCRdb re-called the immunoSEQ multiplex PCR reads through MiXCR, storing one row per CDR3 protein. The sample consists of approximately 49,000 distinct CDR3 sequences, around 95% of them appearing once. The specimen sequenced was CD8+ T cells from PBMCs. Receptors were obtained from a human donor with Susac syndrome. Each CDR3 is given with its conserved first and last residue. Fields, in order: V gene, clone size, J gene, D gene, CDR3 DNA, CDR3 protein. A D gene is named only where the DNA matches it firmly. Clone size is not always given. Where it is, it says once, few, many or a class for expanded clones.

TRBV6-5	once	TRBJ2-5	TRBD2	TGTGCCAGCAGTTACCCAAGCGGGGGAGAGACCCAGTACTTC	CASSYPSGGETQYF
TRBV4-2	-	TRBJ2-2	-	TGTGCCAGCAGCCAGGGCGGGGAGCTGTTTTTT	CASSQGGELFF
TRBV4-2	-	TRBJ2-7	TRBD2	TGTGCCAGCAGCCAAGAACGACTAGCGGCACCGAGGGGTGAGCAGTACTTC	CASSQERLAAPRGEQYF
TRBV10-3	-	TRBJ1-5	-	TGTGCCATCAGTGAGTCAGGGGACTTCAATCAGCCCCAGCATTTT	CAISESGDFNQPQHF
TRBV20-1	-	TRBJ1-3	-	TGCAGTGCTAGGACAGTTGGAAACACCATATATTTT	CSARTVGNTIYF
TRBV27	-	TRBJ1-1	-	TGTGCCAGCAGCAGAGGGGGAGTCACTGAAGCTTTCTTT	CASSRGGVTEAFF
TRBV12-3/TRBV12-4	-	TRBJ2-1	-	TGTGCCAGCAGCTATAACAGGGTTGAGCAGTTCTTC	CASSYNRVEQFF
TRBV12-3/TRBV12-4	-	TRBJ2-3	-	TGTGCCAGCAGTCGCGAACGGACTCGCACAGATACGCAGTATTTT	CASSRERTRTDTQYF
TRBV4-3	-	TRBJ2-7	TRBD2	TGCGCCAGCAGCCAAGGAGTCGGGGGGGCCTACGAGCAGTACTTC	CASSQGVGGAYEQYF
TRBV30	-	TRBJ2-3	TRBD2	TGTGCCTGGAGTCCGGGACTAGTTTTTTCCGATACGCAGTATTTT	CAWSPGLVFSDTQYF
TRBV7-8	-	TRBJ1-5	TRBD1	TGTGCCAGCAGCTTTTTGGGACAGCCTAATTCTCAGCCCCAGCATTTT	CASSFLGQPNSQPQHF
TRBV10-3	-	TRBJ2-5	TRBD2	TGTGCCATCAGCACCGGGACTAGCGCCTGGGAGACCCAGTACTTC	CAISTGTSAWETQYF
TRBV14	-	TRBJ2-3	-	TGTGCCAGCAGCCAATATAAGGGAACAGATACGCAGTATTTT	CASSQYKGTDTQYF
TRBV7-2	-	TRBJ2-7	-	TGTGCCAGCAGCCTAGAGCAGGGTTACTACGAGCAGTACTTC	CASSLEQGYYEQYF
TRBV7-6	-	TRBJ2-5	-	TGTGCCAGCAGCTTCCGAAGGGGGACAGAGACCCAGTACTTC	CASSFRRGTETQYF
TRBV20-1	-	TRBJ2-1	-	TGCAGTGCTGCTGACAATGAGCAGTTCTTC	CSAADNEQFF
TRBV20-1	-	TRBJ2-2	-	TGCAGTGCTAGAGATCTGGGACGGGACACCGGGGAGCTGTTTTTT	CSARDLGRDTGELFF
TRBV7-2	-	TRBJ2-1	-	TGTGCCAGCAGCCTCAGGGGGGGGGCAGTCAATGAGCAGTTCTTC	CASSLRGGAVNEQFF
TRBV3-1	-	TRBJ2-7	TRBD1	TGTGCCAGCAGCCACCAGCTGACAGGGGGCTCCTACGAGCAGTACTTC	CASSHQLTGGSYEQYF
TRBV11-2	-	TRBJ2-3	TRBD1	TGTGCCAGCAGCATCGCCCTGGAGACAGGGCTAAGAGATACGCAGTATTTT	CASSIALETGLRDTQYF
TRBV20-1	-	TRBJ1-6	-	TGCAGTGTGACAGGTCCCCGTCAAGGGATGCTCCACTTT	CSVTGPRQGMLHF
TRBV15	-	TRBJ2-1	TRBD1	TGTGCCACCGGACAGGGAGGCAATGAGCAGTTCTTC	CATGQGGNEQFF
TRBV20-1	-	TRBJ1-2	-	TGCAGTGCTAGAGTGGAGGTAGGAAGCTATGGCTACACCTTC	CSARVEVGSYGYTF